A selection of T cell receptor beta chains follows, all from one sample in a study of T cell responses to AZD1222 COVID-19 vaccine. The repertoire was sequenced with immunoSEQ multiplex PCR; TCRdb's copy has only in-frame clones and lacks some. The sample records about 150,000 clones, about 90% being singletons. The sample was peripheral blood, taken 28 days after the second AZD1222 dose. The source of these receptors is an adult who received the AZD1222 COVID-19 vaccine. CDR3s include the opening cysteine and the closing phenylalanine or tryptophan. D genes are given only for firm matches. Part of the rows lack a size; the others show once, few, many or a class for expanded clones.

size	D	V	J	CDR3	DNA
NA	NA	TRBV15	TRBJ2-5	CATSGVKETQYF	TGTGCCACCAGCGGGGTCAAGGAGACCCAGTACTTC
NA	TRBD1	TRBV27	TRBJ2-2	CASSTGGLDTGELFF	TGTGCCAGCAGCACAGGGGGCTTGGACACCGGGGAGCTGTTTTTT
NA	TRBD2	TRBV28	TRBJ2-1	CASSPSRTSGYNEQFF	TGTGCCAGCAGTCCATCCCGGACTAGCGGTTACAATGAGCAGTTCTTC
NA	TRBD2	TRBV7-9	TRBJ2-7	CATTGTSPYEQYF	TGTGCCACCACCGGGACTAGTCCCTACGAGCAGTACTTC
NA	TRBD1	TRBV30	TRBJ2-7	CAWSRDRGVDEQYF	TGTGCCTGGAGTCGGGACAGGGGAGTCGACGAGCAGTACTTC
NA	TRBD2	TRBV7-9	TRBJ2-1	CASSTSGTRSYNEQFF	TGTGCCAGCAGCACTAGCGGGACCCGCTCCTACAATGAGCAGTTCTTC
NA	TRBD1	TRBV25-1	TRBJ2-7	CASRGQASYEQYF	TGTGCCAGCAGGGGACAGGCGTCCTACGAGCAGTACTTC
NA	NA	TRBV4-1	TRBJ1-1	CASSQTPGDTEAFF	TGCGCCAGCAGCCAAACACCCGGGGACACTGAAGCTTTCTTT
once	TRBD2	TRBV10-1	TRBJ2-1	CATQNSGVNEQFF	TGCGCCACCCAGAATAGCGGGGTCAATGAGCAGTTCTTC
NA	TRBD2	TRBV4-2	TRBJ2-3	CASSQDFPAASGITDTQYF	TGTGCCAGCAGCCAAGATTTTCCGGCGGCTAGCGGGATCACAGATACGCAGTATTTT
NA	NA	TRBV4-1	TRBJ1-1	CASSQVAGTAEAFF	TGCGCCAGCAGCCAAGTAGCGGGGACTGCAGAAGCTTTCTTT
NA	TRBD2	TRBV2	TRBJ2-7	CASSESGTSAYEQYF	TGTGCCAGCAGTGAATCAGGGACTAGCGCATACGAGCAGTACTTC
NA	NA	TRBV24-1	TRBJ2-6	CATSASDASGANVLTF	TGTGCCACCTCCGCCTCCGACGCCTCCGGGGCCAACGTCCTGACTTTC
NA	NA	TRBV5-4	TRBJ1-6	CASSLERGMNSPLHF	TGTGCCAGCAGCTTGGAAAGGGGAATGAATTCACCCCTCCACTTT
once	TRBD1	TRBV28	TRBJ2-7	CASEQGSSYEQYF	TGTGCCAGCGAACAGGGGTCCTCCTACGAGCAGTACTTC
NA	TRBD1	TRBV10-3	TRBJ2-3	CAIRGQGGTDTQYF	TGTGCCATCAGGGGACAGGGTGGCACAGATACGCAGTATTTT
NA	NA	TRBV25-1	TRBJ1-4	CASSEYRGPPATNEKLFF	TGTGCCAGCAGTGAATACCGAGGGCCCCCCGCAACTAATGAAAAACTGTTTTTT
NA	NA	TRBV25-1	TRBJ2-1	CASSPPRADIGFF	TGTGCCAGCAGTCCCCCCCGCGCGGACATTGGGTTCTTC
NA	NA	TRBV7-3	TRBJ2-1	CASSLAIEAEQFF	TGTGCCAGCAGCTTGGCGATAGAGGCTGAGCAGTTCTTC
NA	TRBD2	TRBV7-3	TRBJ2-1	CASSTGLAGGPGEQFF	TGTGCCAGCAGCACGGGACTAGCGGGAGGGCCGGGAGAGCAGTTCTTC
NA	TRBD1	TRBV13	TRBJ2-7	CASSPRQGNSYEQYF	TGTGCCAGCAGCCCCCGACAGGGCAACTCCTACGAGCAGTACTTC
NA	TRBD2	TRBV7-9	TRBJ2-5	CASSPGTSGEVYETQYF	TGTGCCAGCAGCCCCGGGACTAGCGGGGAGGTATATGAGACCCAGTACTTC
NA	NA	TRBV14	TRBJ1-3	CASSPLGTGGGNTIYF	TGTGCCAGCAGCCCCCTCGGAACAGGCGGTGGAAACACCATATATTTT
NA	TRBD2	TRBV28	TRBJ2-7	CASSAPGRGAYEQYF	TGTGCCAGCAGCGCCCCCGGGAGGGGGGCGTACGAGCAGTACTTC
few	NA	TRBV19	TRBJ2-7	CASAPGLTYEQYF	TGTGCCAGTGCTCCGGGTCTTACCTACGAGCAGTACTTC
NA	NA	TRBV5-1	TRBJ2-7	CASSLALEGGYEQYF	TGCGCCAGCAGCTTGGCCCTGGAAGGGGGCTACGAGCAGTACTTC
NA	NA	TRBV9	TRBJ2-3	CASSVDPASTDTQYF	TGTGCCAGCAGCGTAGATCCAGCTAGCACAGATACGCAGTATTTT
NA	NA	TRBV27	TRBJ2-2	CASKRSGTGELFF	TGTGCCAGCAAACGGTCGGGCACCGGGGAGCTGTTTTTT